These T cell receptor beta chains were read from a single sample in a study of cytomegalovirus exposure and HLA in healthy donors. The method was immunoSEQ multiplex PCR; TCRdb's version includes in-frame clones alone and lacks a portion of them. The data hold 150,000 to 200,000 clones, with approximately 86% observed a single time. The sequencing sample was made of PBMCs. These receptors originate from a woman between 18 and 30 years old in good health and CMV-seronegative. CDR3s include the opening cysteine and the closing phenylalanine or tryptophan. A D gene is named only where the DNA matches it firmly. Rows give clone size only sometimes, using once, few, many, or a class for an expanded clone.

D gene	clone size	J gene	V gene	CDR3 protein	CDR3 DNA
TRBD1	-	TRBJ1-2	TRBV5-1	CASSLDAGTGDSGGYTF	TGCGCCAGCAGCTTGGACGCGGGGACAGGGGATTCTGGTGGCTACACCTTC
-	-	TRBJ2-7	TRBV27	CASSLGSHYEQYF	TGTGCCAGCAGTTTAGGCTCCCACTACGAGCAGTACTTC
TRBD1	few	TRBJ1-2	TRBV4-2	CASSQEEGAHYGYTF	TGTGCCAGCAGCCAAGAAGAGGGGGCGCACTATGGCTACACCTTC
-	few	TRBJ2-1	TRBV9	CASSPQARLYNEQFF	TGTGCCAGCAGCCCCCAGGCGAGATTATACAATGAGCAGTTCTTC
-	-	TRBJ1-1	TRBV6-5	CASSYSYKNTEAFF	TGTGCCAGCAGTTACTCGTACAAAAACACTGAAGCTTTCTTT
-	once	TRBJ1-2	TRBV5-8	CASSGAGQPYGYTF	TGTGCCAGCAGCGGGGCAGGACAGCCATATGGCTACACCTTC
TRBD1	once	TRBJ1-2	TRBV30	CAWGGQAGYTF	TGTGCCTGGGGAGGACAGGCTGGCTACACCTTC
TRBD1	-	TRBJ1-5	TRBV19	CASSSPGTEINQPQHF	TGTGCCAGTAGTAGTCCCGGGACAGAAATCAATCAGCCCCAGCATTTT
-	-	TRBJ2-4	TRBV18	CASSPDTAKNIQYF	TGTGCCAGCTCACCGGACACAGCCAAAAACATTCAGTACTTC
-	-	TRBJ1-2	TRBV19	CASSPGGGFQYGYTF	TGTGCCAGTAGTCCTGGGGGAGGCTTCCAGTATGGCTACACCTTC
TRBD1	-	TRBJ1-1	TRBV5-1	CASSLVGGGGLAFF	TGCGCCAGCAGCTTGGTCGGAGGGGGCGGATTGGCTTTCTTT
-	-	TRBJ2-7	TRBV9	CASSALPGLRPYEQYF	TGTGCCAGCAGCGCACTTCCGGGACTCCGGCCCTACGAGCAGTACTTC
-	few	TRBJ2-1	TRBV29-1	CSVEEGTGNEQFF	TGCAGCGTTGAGGAAGGTACAGGGAATGAGCAGTTCTTC
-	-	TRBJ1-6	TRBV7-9	CASSLGASRASSPLHF	TGTGCCAGCAGCTTAGGAGCCAGCAGGGCAAGTTCACCCCTCCACTTT
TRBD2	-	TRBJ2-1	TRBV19	CASSIGGLAGWNEQFF	TGTGCCAGTAGTATAGGCGGACTAGCGGGGTGGAATGAGCAGTTCTTC
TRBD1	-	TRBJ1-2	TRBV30	CAWSLSTGAYGYTF	TGTGCCTGGAGTTTATCAACAGGGGCCTACGGCTACACCTTC
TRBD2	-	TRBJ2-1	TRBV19	CASSSGLAHEQFF	TGTGCCAGTAGTTCGGGACTAGCACATGAGCAGTTCTTC
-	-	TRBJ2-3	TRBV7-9	CASSPSPNTDTQYF	TGTGCCAGCAGCCCTTCCCCTAACACAGATACGCAGTATTTT
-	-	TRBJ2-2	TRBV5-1	CASTSVVGARELFF	TGCGCCAGCACTTCCGTAGTGGGGGCGCGGGAGCTGTTTTTT
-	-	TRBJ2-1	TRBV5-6	CASSLSGKFYNEQFF	TGTGCCAGCAGCTTATCGGGGAAATTCTACAATGAGCAGTTCTTC
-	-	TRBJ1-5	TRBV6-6	CASETGGSNQPQHF	TGTGCCAGCGAGACAGGCGGTAGCAATCAGCCCCAGCATTTT
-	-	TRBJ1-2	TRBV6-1	CASKLTGQSYGYTF	TGTGCCAGCAAGCTCACAGGTCAATCCTATGGCTACACCTTC
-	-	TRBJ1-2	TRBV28	CASSTPWGGGNYGYTF	TGTGCCAGCAGTACACCTTGGGGGGGAGGTAACTATGGCTACACCTTC
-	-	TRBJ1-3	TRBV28	CASRPGGSGNTIYF	TGTGCCAGCAGGCCGGGGGGCTCTGGAAACACCATATATTTT
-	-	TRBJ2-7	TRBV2	CASSILSSYEQYF	TGTGCCAGCAGTATCCTGAGCTCCTACGAGCAGTACTTC
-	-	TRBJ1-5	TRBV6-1	CASSGLVGNQPQHF	TGTGCCAGCAGTGGTTTGGTAGGCAATCAGCCCCAGCATTTT
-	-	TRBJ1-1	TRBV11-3	CASSLVGRQAFF	TGTGCCAGCAGCTTAGTTGGCCGCCAAGCTTTCTTT
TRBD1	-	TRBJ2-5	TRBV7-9	CASSGRRDRQETQYF	TGTGCCAGCAGCGGCCGCCGGGACAGGCAAGAGACCCAGTACTTC
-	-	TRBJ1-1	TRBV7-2	CASSFLWNTEAFF	TGTGCCAGCAGCTTCCTATGGAACACTGAAGCTTTCTTT
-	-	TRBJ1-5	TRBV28	CASSPLGEGVVQPQHF	TGTGCCAGCAGCCCCCTGGGTGAAGGGGTGGTTCAGCCCCAGCATTTT
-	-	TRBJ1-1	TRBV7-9	CSSSFILSGAFF	TGTTCCAGCAGCTTTATTCTTTCGGGAGCTTTCTTT
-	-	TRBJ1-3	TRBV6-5	CASSVTATGNTIYF	TGTGCCAGCAGTGTGACAGCTACTGGAAACACCATATATTTT
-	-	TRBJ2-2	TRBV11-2	CASSLDQGRELFF	TGTGCCAGCAGCTTAGATCAGGGGAGGGAGCTGTTTTTT
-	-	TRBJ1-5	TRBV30	CAWSVGGIGNQPQHF	TGTGCCTGGAGTGTAGGGGGAATAGGCAATCAGCCCCAGCATTTT
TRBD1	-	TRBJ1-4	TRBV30	CAWSVPGQGNEKLFF	TGTGCCTGGAGTGTACCGGGACAGGGCAATGAAAAACTGTTTTTT
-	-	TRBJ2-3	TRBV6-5	CASSYGIAVDSGSQYF	TGTGCCAGCAGTTACGGAATAGCGGTCGACTCGGGTTCGCAGTATTTT
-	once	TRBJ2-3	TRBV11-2	CASSLVLAPRPDTQYF	TGTGCCAGCAGCTTAGTATTAGCTCCTCGTCCAGATACGCAGTATTTT
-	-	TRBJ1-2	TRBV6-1	CASSGIRDTYPYGYTF	TGTGCCAGCAGTGGGATCCGGGACACATACCCCTATGGCTACACCTTC
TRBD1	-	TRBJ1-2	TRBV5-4	CASSPDRARLNYGYTF	TGTGCCAGCAGTCCGGACAGGGCCAGATTAAACTATGGCTACACCTTC
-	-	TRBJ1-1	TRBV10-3	CAIQRTANTEAFF	TGTGCCATTCAGAGGACAGCCAACACTGAAGCTTTCTTT
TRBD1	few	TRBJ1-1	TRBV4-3	CASSQLDRGDTEAFF	TGCGCCAGCAGCCAGTTGGACAGGGGAGACACTGAAGCTTTCTTT
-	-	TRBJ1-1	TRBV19	CASSNGENTEAFF	TGTGCCAGTAGTAACGGGGAGAACACTGAAGCTTTCTTT
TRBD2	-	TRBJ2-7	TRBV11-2	CASSLAPRLAGSEQYF	TGTGCCAGCAGCTTAGCTCCGCGACTAGCGGGATCCGAGCAGTACTTC
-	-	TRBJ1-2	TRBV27	CASSPMDRANYGYTF	TGTGCCAGCAGTCCCATGGACAGAGCTAACTATGGCTACACCTTC
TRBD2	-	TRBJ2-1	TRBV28	CASSLRLAGSEQFF	TGTGCCAGCAGTTTACGACTAGCGGGAAGCGAGCAGTTCTTC
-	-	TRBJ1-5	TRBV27	CASSWTGGNQPQHF	TGTGCCAGCAGTTGGACCGGGGGGAATCAGCCCCAGCATTTT
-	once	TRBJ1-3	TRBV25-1	CASSESTSGNTIYF	TGTGCCAGCAGTGAATCTACCTCGGGGAACACCATATATTTT
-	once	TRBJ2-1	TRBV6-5	CANPRHVSYNEQFF	TGTGCCAACCCGAGACACGTCTCCTACAATGAGCAGTTCTTC